This T cell receptor (beta chain) was observed in a study of T-cell memory formation after mild COVID-19. From 5'RACE with constant-segment primers came TCR alpha and TCR beta cDNA libraries that carried sample barcodes and UMIs. Using its own MiXCR run on the 5' RACE reads, TCRdb lists one record per CDR3 protein. The table includes a few hundred thousand distinct CDR3 sequences, 20% to 25% detected once. The V and J ends lost 2 bases and 6 bases, in that order; junction bases with no gene match: 4. The CDR3 runs 13 residues. Germline-derived CDR1 and CDR2 are SGDLS and YYNGEE. The TCR was taken from an adult woman who had mild COVID-19 (a few samples of this study predate the infection). Cell type and time point are not known. This chain uses TRBV9 with TRBJ1-2; 7 nucleotides agree with TRBD1. The sequencing input was PBMCs or a T cell subset sorted from them (not recorded which). CDR3 in DNA: TGTGCCAGCAGCGTGGGACAGCTCCATGGCTACACCTTC. Amino acid sequence: CASSVGQLHGYTF.